This T cell receptor beta chain was profiled in a study of molecular identifiers for immune sequencing clone quantification. Germline CDR1 and CDR2: ENHRY and SYGVKD. This CDR3 has 13 residues. J gave up 8 bases and V 6 bases, and 4 bases lay outside the gene matches. This clonotype was observed at least ten times. Each CDR3 protein is one row after TCRdb ran MiXCR on the PCR reads. The sample shows tens of thousands of distinct CDR3 sequences, around 21% of them seen only once. Sequences were obtained from naive CD8+ T cells from blood, with Jurkat cell RNA spiked in. The subset denotes: FACS-sorted CD8+CD4-CCR7+CD45RA+ naive T cells. The chain carries TRBV10-3 and TRBJ2-1; 10 bases map to TRBD2. This receptor was taken from a human donor in good health. Some libraries in this study had Jurkat cell RNA spiked in. This CDR3 is CAIRASGGDEQFF. Written as DNA, the CDR3 is TGTGCCATCAGGGCTAGCGGGGGCGATGAGCAGTTCTTC.